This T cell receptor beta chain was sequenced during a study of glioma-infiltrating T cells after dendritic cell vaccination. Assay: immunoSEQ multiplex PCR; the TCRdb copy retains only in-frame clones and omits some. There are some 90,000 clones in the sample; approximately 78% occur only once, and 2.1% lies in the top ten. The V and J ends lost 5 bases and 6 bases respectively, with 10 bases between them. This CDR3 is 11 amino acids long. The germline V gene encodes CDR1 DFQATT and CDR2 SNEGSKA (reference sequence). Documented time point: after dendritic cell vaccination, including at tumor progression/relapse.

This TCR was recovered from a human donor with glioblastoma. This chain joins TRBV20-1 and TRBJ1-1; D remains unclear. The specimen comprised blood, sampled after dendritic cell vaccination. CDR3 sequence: CSAPFLAEAFF. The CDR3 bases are TGCAGTGCTCCCTTCCTCGCTGAAGCTTTCTTT.